This entry concerns a single T cell receptor (beta chain). The sample is drawn from a study of T cell changes during pregnancy in multiple sclerosis. Germline trimming cut 3 bases from V and 2 bases from J; bases unmatched to any gene: 3. The V gene's germline CDR1 is SGDLS and CDR2 YYNGEE. The length of the CDR3 is 16 residues. Clones were read by immunoSEQ multiplex PCR, and TCRdb kept only the in-frame ones, dropping some. The table has around 63,000 clones, approximately 92% seen once; the top ten hold approximately 3%. The sample consisted of CD8+ T cells from peripheral blood mononuclear cells, taken in the third trimester of pregnancy. This receptor was taken from a female donor in good health, enrolled as a control in a pregnancy study. The chain recombines TRBV9 with TRBJ2-3; 13 bases align to TRBD2. CDR3 protein: CASSAGLAGVTDTQYF. Here the CDR3 DNA reads TGTGCCAGCAGCGCCGGACTAGCGGGGGTCACAGATACGCAGTATTTT.